The 31 T cell receptor beta chains listed next were all sequenced from one sample in a study of cytomegalovirus exposure and HLA in healthy donors. Use of 60 Vbeta and 13 Jbeta primers characterized the PCR. Clones were sequenced by immunoSEQ multiplex PCR, and TCRdb holds only the in-frame ones, with some missing. The sample contains 200,000 to 250,000 clones, 75% to 90% of which appear only once. Sequencing was performed on PBMCs. These receptors were collected from a boy younger than 10 in good health and CMV-seronegative.

This chain connects TRBV6-5 to TRBJ1-5, with a weak D call TRBD1 (6 bases). The CDR3 consists of 14 residues. V dropped 5 bases and J dropped 6 bases, with 14 bases sitting between them. Germline assignment: CDR1 MNHEY and CDR2 SVGAGI. The CDR3 is CASSIQGESQPQHF. DNA for the CDR3: TGTGCCAGCAGTATACAGGGAGAGAGTCAGCCCCAGCATTTT.

The rearrangement uses TRBV29-1 and TRBJ1-2; D is perhaps TRBD1 (5 bases). Germline CDR1 and CDR2: SQVTM and ANQGSEA. The V and J ends lost 2 bases and 0 bases respectively, with 10 bases between them. The CDR3 length is 14 residues. The CDR3 here is CSVEQTDPNYGYTF. For the CDR3, the DNA is TGCAGCGTTGAACAGACAGACCCTAACTATGGCTACACCTTC. Full variable domain (outside the CDR3, taken from reference TRBV29-1 and TRBJ1-2): SAVISQKPSRDICQRGTSLTIQCQVDSQVTMMFWYRQQPGQSLTLIATANQGSEATYESGFVIDKFPISRPNLTFSTLTVSNMSPEDSSIYLCSVEQTDPNYGYTFGSGTRLTVV.

This chain uses TRBV9 with TRBJ1-1, with D possibly being TRBD1 (6 bases). Trimming removed 4 bases from V and 7 bases from J, with 17 bases in between. The germline gives CDR1 SGDLS, CDR2 YYNGEE. The CDR3 sequence is 14 residues long. CDR3 bases: TGTGCCAGCAGCCCTCCCAACGGACAGCGTGAAGCTTTCTTT. Translated: CASSPPNGQREAFF.

The chain couples TRBV5-8 to TRBJ1-6; 9 bases map to TRBD1. Trimming removed 2 bases from V and 8 bases from J; junction bases left unmatched: 5. CDR1 and CDR2 from the germline V gene are SGHTS and YDEGEE. The CDR3 spans 15 residues. The CDR3, as DNA: TGTGCCAGCAGCTTTCCGGACAGGGGTCATTCACCCCTCCACTTT. It is translated as CASSFPDRGHSPLHF.

J is TRBJ2-3 and V is TRBV5-4; TRBD2 might be the D (5 bases). Germline values: CDR1 SGHNT, CDR2 YYREEE (reference sequence). The CDR3 is made up of 16 amino acids. Trimming shortened V by 1 base and J by 2 bases, and 14 bases separated the two germline ends. The CDR3 DNA sequence: TGTGCCAGCAGCTTGTCGGTCCGGGATTTCACAGATACGCAGTATTTT. It encodes CASSLSVRDFTDTQYF.

The chain recombines TRBV6-6 with TRBJ2-5; TRBD1 aligns across 7 bases. Germline V CDR1 and CDR2: MNHNY, SVGAGI (reference sequence). The CDR3 spans 15 residues. The V gene end was trimmed by 5 bases and the J gene end by 4 bases; junction bases not matched to a gene: 10. DNA for the CDR3: TGTGCCAGCAGTCGACAGGGTGTAGGTGTAGAGACCCAGTACTTC. Translated, it gives CASSRQGVGVETQYF.

The chain is built from TRBV5-1 and TRBJ1-5, with 7 bases lining up with TRBD1. The CDR3 is 13 amino acids. J was trimmed by 8 bases and V by 0 bases; bases with no gene match: 2. The germline V gene encodes CDR1 SGHRS and CDR2 YFSETQ. In DNA, the CDR3 is TGCGCCAGCAGCTTGGATACAGGGGAGCCCCAGCATTTT. Its translation: CASSLDTGEPQHF. Looking up the rest from reference TRBV5-1 and TRBJ1-5 gives the full variable domain: KAGVTQTPRYLIKTRGQQVTLSCSPISGHRSVSWYQQTPGQGLQFLFEYFSETQRNKGNFPGRFSGRQFSNSRSEMNVSTLELGDSALYLCASSLDTGEPQHFGDGTRLSIL.

This rearrangement joins TRBV10-3 to TRBJ2-1; 10 bases are a match to TRBD1. Germline CDR1 ENHRY, CDR2 SYGVKD. The CDR3 sequence is 17 residues long. Unmatched junction bases numbered 15, after V lost 9 bases and J lost 4 bases. As DNA, the CDR3 is TGTGCCATTCAGCTCAATTCCGGGACAGGGGCGTACAATGAGCAGTTCTTC. It encodes CAIQLNSGTGAYNEQFF.

The chain links TRBV15 to TRBJ2-5; tentative D call: TRBD2 (6 bases). V was trimmed by 1 base and J by 5 bases, leaving 14 bases between them. The CDR3 is 15 residues long. The V gene's germline CDR1 is LNHNV and CDR2 YYDKDF (reference sequence). The DNA for the CDR3 is TGTGCCACCAGCAGAGCCGGGGGTTTGACGGAGACCCAGTACTTC. Its translation is CATSRAGGLTETQYF. Supplemented by reference TRBV15 and TRBJ2-5, the full variable domain reads DAMVIQNPRYQVTQFGKPVTLSCSQTLNHNVMYWYQQKSSQAPKLLFHYYDKDFNNEADTPDNFQSRRPNTSFCFLDIRSPGLGDTAMYLCATSRAGGLTETQYFGPGTRLLVL.

This rearrangement joins TRBV4-2 to TRBJ1-2; 7 bases are shared with TRBD1. Looked up from germline, CDR1 is LGHNA and CDR2 is YNFKEQ. With 0 bases clipped from V and 5 bases from J, the junction kept 3 bases outside the gene matches. The CDR3 is made up of 14 amino acids. CDR3 in amino acids: CASSQDTTGYGYTF. The CDR3 nucleotides read TGTGCCAGCAGCCAAGATACGACAGGGTATGGCTACACCTTC.

The chain couples TRBV11-3 to TRBJ1-1, with TRBD1 as a possible D gene (5 bases). The CDR3 has 14 amino acids. Trimming pared 3 bases from V and 1 base from J, leaving 9 bases between. The germline gives CDR1 SGHNT, CDR2 YENEEA. The CDR3 protein is CASSFSGGNTEAFF. CDR3 bases: TGTGCCAGCAGCTTCTCCGGGGGGAACACTGAAGCTTTCTTT.

CDR3 residues: CASSPGGRLNTEAFF. The CDR3, as DNA: TGTGCCAGTAGTCCAGGGGGCCGCCTGAACACTGAAGCTTTCTTT. This chain uses TRBV19 with TRBJ1-1; 8 positions match TRBD1. CDR3 length equals 15 residues. CDR1 and CDR2 from the germline V gene are LNHDA and SQIVND (reference sequence). The junction had 5 bases not matched to a gene; V was cut back by 5 bases and J by 0 bases.

The gene calls are TRBV2 and TRBJ1-2; D is uncertain. This CDR3 contains 11 residues. Germline lookup yields CDR1 SNHLY and CDR2 FYNNEI. Trimming took 8 bases from V and 6 from J, leaving 10 bases between them. The CDR3 spells CASSGVDGYTF. As DNA, the CDR3 is TGTGCCAGCTCCGGGGTTGATGGCTACACCTTC.

The chain couples TRBV28 to TRBJ1-2; D is possibly TRBD1 (6 bases). The V and J ends lost 2 bases and 8 bases respectively, with 12 bases between them. In germline, CDR1 is MDHEN, CDR2 SYDVKM. The CDR3 is 13 amino acids. CDR3 nucleotides: TGTGCCAGCAGTTTAACAGGGCCTCGCGGCTACACCTTC. Residues: CASSLTGPRGYTF.

With regard to this clone: The sample contains more than one DNA sequence encoding this CDR3. The chain has TRBV25-1 and TRBJ2-3; D might be TRBD1 (6 bases). The CDR3 runs 15 residues. Germline values: CDR1 MGHDK, CDR2 SYGVNS. The ends were cut back, 3 bases at V and 2 bases at J, with 12 bases in the middle. Written as DNA, the CDR3 is TGTGCCAGCAGTGATGTAGGGACAATCACAGATACGCAGTATTTT. Protein sequence: CASSDVGTITDTQYF.

The genes are TRBV29-1 and TRBJ1-2; no reliable D call. Trimming shortened V by 6 bases and J by 7 bases, and 9 bases separated the two germline ends. The CDR3 consists of 10 residues. Per the germline V gene, CDR1 is SQVTM and CDR2 is ANQGSEA. The CDR3 spells CSVYLGGYTF. CDR3 DNA sequence: TGCAGCGTCTACCTTGGTGGCTACACCTTC. The full variable domain, its missing parts supplied by reference TRBV29-1 and TRBJ1-2, is SAVISQKPSRDICQRGTSLTIQCQVDSQVTMMFWYRQQPGQSLTLIATANQGSEATYESGFVIDKFPISRPNLTFSTLTVSNMSPEDSSIYLCSVYLGGYTFGSGTRLTVV.

The chain carries TRBV6-1 and TRBJ2-7; D is possibly TRBD2 (6 bases). Trimming took 3 bases from V and 2 from J, leaving 20 bases between them. Germline V gives CDR1 MNHNS, CDR2 SASEGT. The CDR3 extends over 17 amino acids. The CDR3 nucleotides read TGTGCCAGCAGTGATTTTAAGACGGGAGTCCCTGCCTACGAGCAGTACTTC. Translation gives CASSDFKTGVPAYEQYF.

The rearrangement links TRBV7-9 to TRBJ2-4; D is perhaps TRBD2 (5 bases). V was clipped by 3 bases and J by 10 bases, with 10 bases between them. In germline, CDR1 is SEHNR, CDR2 FQNEAQ (reference sequence). This CDR3 region has 12 residues. The CDR3 here is CASSLGGWIQYF. CDR3 coding DNA: TGTGCCAGCAGCTTGGGCGGGTGGATTCAGTACTTC.

The table lists this clone with a count of one. This chain joins TRBV5-6 and TRBJ2-5; maybe TRBD2 (6 bases). Germline-derived CDR1 and CDR2 are SGHDT and YYEEEE. The V gene lost 4 bases and the J gene lost 3 bases, with 13 bases spanning the gap. This CDR3 has 14 amino acids. The CDR3 loop reads CASSPGLPEETQYF. CDR3 in DNA: TGTGCCAGCAGCCCGGGACTTCCTGAAGAGACCCAGTACTTC.

The genes are TRBV6-1 and TRBJ2-1; 14 bases are shared with TRBD2. The CDR3 length is 18 residues. The ends lost 3 bases at V and 7 bases at J; junction bases unmatched: 11. Germline CDR1 is MNHNS and CDR2 is SASEGT. The CDR3 bases are TGTGCCAGCAGTGATAAGATTTTGACTAGCGGGAGGGGGAATGAGCAGTTCTTC. Encoded protein: CASSDKILTSGRGNEQFF.

In this sample, this clone turned up once. The chain uses TRBV7-9 and TRBJ2-2, with D tentatively TRBD1 (6 bases). V lost 11 bases and J lost 7, with 17 bases in between. The CDR3 contains 13 residues. CDR1 SEHNR and CDR2 FQNEAQ come from the germline V gene (reference sequence). CDR3 amino acids: CAVTFRGVGELFF. DNA of the CDR3: TGTGCCGTAACTTTCAGGGGTGTCGGGGAGCTGTTTTTT.

The CDR3 DNA reads as TGTGCCAGCTCACCTATATACGCTGGACTAGCGGGTGAGCAGTTCTTC. Amino acids: CASSPIYAGLAGEQFF. The genes are TRBV18 and TRBJ2-1, with 11 bases that match TRBD2. The CDR3 length is 16 residues. In germline, CDR1 is KGHSH, CDR2 LQKENI. V trimming: 3 bases; J trimming: 9 bases; junction bases outside the gene matches: 10.

This chain uses TRBV7-9 with TRBJ2-3, with TRBD1 matching 9 bases. V trimming: 3 bases; J trimming: 1 base; junction bases outside the gene matches: 2. Per germline, CDR1 SEHNR and CDR2 FQNEAQ (reference sequence). The length of the CDR3 is 15 residues. The CDR3 DNA follows: TGTGCCAGCAGCTTTTGGACAGGGGGCACAGATACGCAGTATTTT. This encodes CASSFWTGGTDTQYF.

This chain connects TRBV19 to TRBJ2-5; 11 bases are shared with TRBD2. The V and J ends lost 4 bases and 2 bases, in that order; junction bases with no gene match: 12. This CDR3 spans 18 amino acids. Germline values: CDR1 LNHDA, CDR2 SQIVND (reference sequence). The CDR3 protein is CASSTFEWTSGQQETQYF. CDR3 nucleotide sequence: TGTGCCAGTAGTACGTTCGAATGGACTAGCGGGCAACAAGAGACCCAGTACTTC.

V and J are TRBV7-2 and TRBJ2-1; D not certain. This CDR3 has 13 amino acids. Trimming took off 4 bases at V and 7 bases at J, with 11 bases between the two ends. Germline V gene data show CDR1 as SGHTA and CDR2 as FQGNSA. The CDR3 is CASSSKNQNEQFF. CDR3 DNA sequence: TGTGCCAGCAGCTCGAAAAACCAGAATGAGCAGTTCTTC. The whole variable domain, remainder taken from reference TRBV7-2 and TRBJ2-1, is GAGVSQSPSNKVTEKGKDVELRCDPISGHTALYWYRQSLGQGLEFLIYFQGNSAPDKSGLPSDRFSAERTGGSVSTLTIQRTQQEDSAVYLCASSSKNQNEQFFGPGTRLTVL.

CDR3 sequence (DNA): TGTGCCAGCATCGGGACAGGGGGCTTGTATGGCTACACCTTC. Translation gives CASIGTGGLYGYTF. J is TRBJ1-2 and V is TRBV2; TRBD1 agrees at 12 bases. V lost 7 bases, J lost 5 bases, and 5 bases stayed unmatched. This CDR3 is 14 amino acids long. Germline CDR1 and CDR2: SNHLY and FYNNEI.

This clone was seen a single time. At one end the junction does not follow the germline gene, possibly because of a read error. The genes are TRBV5-1 and TRBJ2-7; D uncertain. The CDR3 spans 16 residues. Germline loops: CDR1 SGHRS, CDR2 YFSETQ. CDR3 loop: CASSSGPRESVYEPYF. CDR3 coding DNA: TGCGCCAGCAGTTCCGGTCCTCGCGAGTCGGTGTACGAGCCGTACTTC.

This chain uses TRBV6-6 with TRBJ1-5; the D gene is possibly TRBD1 (5 bases). Germline V gene lookup returns CDR1 MNHNY and CDR2 SVGAGI (reference sequence). The V and J ends lost 2 bases and 7 bases respectively, with 15 bases between them. This CDR3 comprises 15 residues. CDR3 nucleotides: TGTGCCAGCAGTTACGAGGCTAGGGGCCAACAGCCCCAGCATTTT. Protein: CASSYEARGQQPQHF.

V is TRBV5-1 and J is TRBJ2-3, with 10 bases lining up with TRBD2. Germline lookup yields CDR1 SGHRS and CDR2 YFSETQ. V was clipped by 4 bases and J by 5 bases; unmatched bases: 13. The CDR3 extends over 17 amino acids. Here the CDR3 reads CASSRPGTSVSLDTQYF. CDR3 sequence (DNA): TGCGCCAGCAGCCGCCCCGGGACTAGCGTATCCTTAGATACGCAGTATTTT. Together with reference TRBV5-1 and TRBJ2-3, the CDR3 gives the full variable domain: KAGVTQTPRYLIKTRGQQVTLSCSPISGHRSVSWYQQTPGQGLQFLFEYFSETQRNKGNFPGRFSGRQFSNSRSEMNVSTLELGDSALYLCASSRPGTSVSLDTQYFGPGTRLTVL.

The chain couples TRBV30 to TRBJ2-1; TRBD2 aligns across 11 bases. V lost 7 bases, J lost 10 bases, and 12 bases stayed unmatched. The germline V gene encodes CDR1 GTSNPN and CDR2 SVGIG (reference sequence). This CDR3 contains 14 residues. The CDR3 sequence: CALEVAGGSREQFF. The DNA for the CDR3 is TGTGCCTTGGAAGTAGCGGGAGGGTCTCGGGAGCAGTTCTTC.

The chain carries TRBV7-2 and TRBJ2-1; D gene unclear. V was cut by 5 bases and J by 1 base, with 21 bases left in between. Germline-derived CDR1 and CDR2 are SGHTA and FQGNSA. The CDR3 contains 18 residues. CDR3 nucleotide sequence: TGTGCCAGCAGCCCGACTGTTAAGCATGCCCCTTCCTACAATGAGCAGTTCTTC. This codes for CASSPTVKHAPSYNEQFF. The full variable domain, its missing parts supplied by reference TRBV7-2 and TRBJ2-1, is GAGVSQSPSNKVTEKGKDVELRCDPISGHTALYWYRQSLGQGLEFLIYFQGNSAPDKSGLPSDRFSAERTGGSVSTLTIQRTQQEDSAVYLCASSPTVKHAPSYNEQFFGPGTRLTVL.